Below, 3 T cell receptor beta chains from the same sample are listed, as sequenced in a study of shared clonotypes between healthy human individuals. Data came from immunoSEQ multiplex PCR; TCRdb stores just in-frame clones and leaves some out. The table shows some 2,000,000 clones, with roughly 95% occurring only once. Material: naive CD4+ T cells sorted from blood. The subset: CD45RA+ positively selected. The receptor source for this set is a man between 18 and 29 years old in good health.

The chain employs TRBV14 and TRBJ1-1; D ambiguous. V dropped 3 bases and J dropped 6 bases, with 8 bases sitting between them. CDR3 length: 12 residues. CDR1 and CDR2 (germline): SGHDN, FVKESK. The CDR3 DNA sequence: TGTGCCAGCAGCCAGGGAATCTCTGAAGCTTTCTTT. It codes for CASSQGISEAFF.

The chain employs TRBV4-1 and TRBJ2-1, with unresolved D. Trimming pared 2 bases from V and 7 bases from J, leaving 9 bases between. The CDR3 contains 13 residues. The germline CDR1 and CDR2 sequences are MGHRA and YSYEKL. This CDR3 reads CASSQPIENEQFF. CDR3 DNA sequence: TGCGCCAGCAGCCAACCGATAGAGAATGAGCAGTTCTTC.

In its sample, this clone was seen once. The V and J genes are TRBV4-1 and TRBJ2-5; 12 bases fit TRBD1. With 5 bases clipped from V and 5 bases from J, the junction kept 9 bases outside the gene matches. CDR3 length equals 16 residues. Germline CDR1 reads MGHRA; CDR2 reads YSYEKL. CDR3 residues: CASSVPGQGASETQYF. CDR3 bases: TGCGCCAGCAGCGTACCGGGACAGGGGGCATCTGAGACCCAGTACTTC.